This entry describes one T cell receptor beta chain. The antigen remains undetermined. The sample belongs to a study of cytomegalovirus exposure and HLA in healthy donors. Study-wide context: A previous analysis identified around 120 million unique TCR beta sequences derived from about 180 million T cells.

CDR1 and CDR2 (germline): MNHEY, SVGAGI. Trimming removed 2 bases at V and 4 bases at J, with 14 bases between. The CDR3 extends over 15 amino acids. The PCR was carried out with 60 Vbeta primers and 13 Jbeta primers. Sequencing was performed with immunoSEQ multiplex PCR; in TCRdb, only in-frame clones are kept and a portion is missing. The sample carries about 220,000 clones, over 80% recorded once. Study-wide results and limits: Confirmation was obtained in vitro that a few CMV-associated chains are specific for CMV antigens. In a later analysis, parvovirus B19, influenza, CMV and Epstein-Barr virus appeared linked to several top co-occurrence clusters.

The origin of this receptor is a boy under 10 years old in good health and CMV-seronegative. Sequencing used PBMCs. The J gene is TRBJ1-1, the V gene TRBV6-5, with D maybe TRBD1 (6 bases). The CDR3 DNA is TGTGCCAGCAGTTACGCGGGGGGCTCAGGCACTGAAGCTTTCTTT. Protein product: CASSYAGGSGTEAFF.